This T cell receptor beta chain was sequenced in a study of cytomegalovirus exposure and HLA in healthy donors. Study findings and constraints: Being productive about 87% or about 30% of the time was typical of most TCR beta V segments in an earlier analysis.

With V trimmed by 6 bases and J by 14 bases, 11 bases remained unmatched. The CDR3 spans 13 residues. The germline CDR1 and CDR2 sequences are MGHRA and YSYEKL. On this clone: The antigen is not known.

Amplification used 60 Vbeta primers and 13 Jbeta primers. Profiling relied on immunoSEQ multiplex PCR, and the TCRdb table lists in-frame clones only, not all of them. The repertoire holds more than 100,000 clones, 74% seen once, with 5.5% to 7.5% in the top ten. The sequenced sample was PBMCs. The chain couples TRBV4-1 to TRBJ2-3; 10 bases match TRBD2. This sequence originates from a woman aged 45 to 65 in good health and CMV-seropositive. CDR3 residues: CASREAGGNTWYF. Here the CDR3 DNA reads TGCGCCAGCAGGGAAGCGGGGGGGAATACGTGGTATTTT.